The clone carrying this T cell receptor beta chain was detected ten times or more. The antigen is unknown. The source of the sample is a study of T cells in Graves' hyperthyroidism and ophthalmopathy. Background on the study: Upon initial diagnosis and before any treatment, peripheral blood was collected.

Across 18 months, stable Graves' hyperthyroidism was marked by no progression to ophthalmopathy. Subjects aged 18 to 65 presented with newly diagnosed hyperthyroidism of less than 2 months' duration. Authors of the study amplified TCR beta CDR3 regions from RNA transcripts. The HTBI set primed first-round TCR CDR3 RT-PCR. MiXCR, applied by TCRdb to the multiplex PCR reads, yields one record per CDR3 protein. The table lists hundreds of thousands of distinct CDR3 sequences, around 13% of them singletons. Study outcomes and limitations: Ophthalmopathy onset followed model prediction by a median around six months.

Sample: blood. The sequence derives from a woman between 25 and 40 years old with Graves' hyperthyroidism.

CDR3 bases: TGTGCCAGCAGCCGACTAGCGGGAGTATTAGACAATGAGCAGTTCTTC. The encoded protein is CASSRLAGVLDNEQFF. V gene TRBV3-1 combines with J gene TRBJ2-1; 12 bases are a match to TRBD2. V trimming: 4 bases; J trimming: 5 bases; junction bases outside the gene matches: 6. Germline V gene sequence: CDR1 LGHDT, CDR2 YNNKEL (reference sequence). The CDR3 is 16 amino acids.